Reported below is one TCR beta chain. These data belong to a study of radiotherapy plus CTLA-4 blockade in lung cancer. TCRdb keeps only in-frame clones here, not all; method: immunoSEQ multiplex PCR. The sample comprises roughly 130,000 clones, approximately 90% of which are singletons, and about 7% rests with the top ten. Germline CDR1 and CDR2: SGDLS and YYNGEE. The V and J ends lost 4 bases and 4 bases respectively, with 12 bases between them. The CDR3 loop spans 15 amino acids. V usage is TRBV9 and J usage is TRBJ2-6; possible D gene TRBD1, 6 bases. The sequencing here drew on peripheral blood, taken from a patient treated with radiotherapy plus ipilimumab. This TCR came from a human donor with non-small cell lung cancer that progressed on radiotherapy plus ipilimumab. CDR3 nucleotide sequence: TGTGCCAGCAGCCCACAGACAGGCGGGGCCAACGTCCTGACTTTC. Residues: CASSPQTGGANVLTF.